This TCR beta chain stems from a study of shared clonotypes between healthy human individuals. Naive CD8 cells comprised CD45RO-negative, CCR7-positively selected cells, excluding terminally differentiated effector memory CD45RA+ cells. Produced via immunoSEQ multiplex PCR; TCRdb's table is partial and in-frame only. The sample lists millions of clones, approximately 94% occurring once. In germline, CDR1 is MDHEN, CDR2 SYDVKM. Trimming removed 6 bases from V and 3 bases from J; junction bases left unmatched: 7. The CDR3 sequence is 15 residues long. This clone was counted between two and nine times. The clonotype was recovered from a young man in good health. The sample consisted of naive CD8+ T cells sorted from blood. The V and J genes are TRBV28 and TRBJ2-1; 8 bases agree with TRBD1. CDR3 sequence (DNA): TGTGCCAGCAGCCCAGACAGGGGAGGCTACAATGAGCAGTTCTTC. Translated, it gives CASSPDRGGYNEQFF.